These T cell receptor beta chains were read from a single sample in a study of T-cell reconstitution after alpha-beta-depleted transplantation in children. TCRdb fed the PCR reads into MiXCR, producing one record per CDR3 protein. The sample records 800,000 to 1,000,000 distinct CDR3 sequences, around 30% being singletons. The source was PBMCs, mostly from graft donor cells, collected 360 days after TCRalphabeta/CD19-depleted stem cell transplant. Receptors were obtained from a boy under two years old who had a stem cell transplant for SCID, so the T cells may come from the graft donor. CDR3s include the opening cysteine and the closing phenylalanine or tryptophan. Fields, in order: D gene, V gene, clone size, J gene, CDR3 protein, CDR3 DNA. The D gene is left open where the match is weak. Part of the rows lack a size; the others show once, few, many or a class for expanded clones.

-	TRBV29-1	-	TRBJ2-5	CSVTGRGHQETQYF	TGCAGCGTGACGGGCAGAGGCCATCAAGAGACCCAGTACTTC
-	TRBV12-3/TRBV12-4	few	TRBJ1-1	CASSSQGMVGNTEAFF	TGTGCCAGCAGTTCACAGGGCATGGTAGGGAACACTGAAGCTTTCTTT
-	TRBV12-3/TRBV12-4	few	TRBJ1-5	CASSWRVRRGSNQPQHF	TGTGCCAGCAGTTGGCGGGTCCGCCGAGGGAGCAATCAGCCCCAGCATTTT
-	TRBV9	few	TRBJ2-1	CASSVVYGNEQFF	TGTGCCAGCAGCGTAGTCTACGGCAATGAGCAGTTCTTC
-	TRBV12-3/TRBV12-4	few	TRBJ2-1	CASTRMTPSYNEQFF	TGTGCCAGCACCCGAATGACCCCCTCCTACAATGAGCAGTTCTTC
-	TRBV7-2	-	TRBJ1-1	CASSEGVGRRNTEAFF	TGTGCCAGCAGCGAGGGGGTGGGCAGAAGGAACACTGAAGCTTTCTTT
-	TRBV4-3	-	TRBJ2-3	CASSQDNWVDTQYF	TGCGCCAGCAGCCAAGATAATTGGGTGGATACGCAGTATTTT
TRBD2	TRBV11-2	-	TRBJ2-1	CASSLEPGDYQTLSSYNEQFF	TGTGCCAGCAGCTTAGAGCCGGGGGACTACCAAACTTTGAGCTCCTACAATGAGCAGTTCTTC
-	TRBV7-9	-	TRBJ2-7	CASSLIQVSYEQYF	TGTGCCAGCAGCTTAATACAGGTCTCCTACGAGCAGTACTTC
-	TRBV27	few	TRBJ1-5	CASSTRESQPQHF	TGTGCCAGCAGCACCAGGGAAAGTCAGCCCCAGCATTTT
-	TRBV29-1	-	TRBJ2-3	CSVVGRYTDTQYF	TGCAGCGTTGTTGGCAGATACACAGATACGCAGTATTTT
-	TRBV4-1	-	TRBJ2-1	CASSQWGHYVEQFF	TGCGCCAGCAGCCAGTGGGGCCACTATGTTGAGCAGTTCTTC
-	TRBV15	-	TRBJ2-5	CATSRDPQETQYF	TGTGCCACCAGCAGAGACCCCCAAGAGACCCAGTACTTC
-	TRBV12-3/TRBV12-4	-	TRBJ1-5	CASSLLGAGNQPQHF	TGTGCCAGCAGTTTATTGGGGGCCGGCAATCAGCCCCAGCATTTT
-	TRBV5-5	few	TRBJ2-5	CASSPGGYETQYF	TGTGCCAGCAGCCCCGGGGGCTACGAGACCCAGTACTTC
-	TRBV4-2	-	TRBJ2-1	CASSQEGLGFEQFF	TGTGCCAGCAGCCAAGAGGGTTTAGGATTTGAGCAGTTCTTC
-	TRBV5-1	once	TRBJ2-7	CASSARTGTQNNEQYF	TGCGCCAGCAGCGCTAGAACCGGGACACAAAATAACGAGCAGTACTTC
TRBD1	TRBV9	-	TRBJ2-3	CASSVVRGTDPYFTDTQYF	TGTGCCAGCAGCGTAGTTAGGGGGACAGACCCTTACTTCACAGATACGCAGTATTTT
-	TRBV20-1	-	TRBJ2-4	CSATRAAPGDIQYF	TGCAGTGCTACACGAGCGGCCCCGGGGGACATTCAGTACTTC
-	TRBV5-1	few	TRBJ2-5	CASSLVEGGWKKVF	TGCGCCAGCAGCTTGGTTGAGGGGGGCTGGAAGAAAGTCTTC
TRBD1	TRBV5-1	many	TRBJ2-1	CASSPGQVSYNEQFF	TGTGCCAGCAGTCCCGGACAGGTTTCCTACAATGAGCAGTTCTTC
-	TRBV12-3/TRBV12-4	-	TRBJ1-2	CASSLRAGAGGYTF	TGTGCCAGCAGTTTAAGGGCAGGGGCGGGTGGCTACACCTTC
TRBD1	TRBV5-1	-	TRBJ2-5	CASSLGQGDFSETQYF	TGCGCCAGCAGCTTGGGGCAGGGGGATTTCTCGGAGACCCAGTACTTC
-	TRBV20-1	few	TRBJ2-1	CSASGETYNEQFF	TGCAGTGCTAGCGGGGAGACCTACAATGAGCAGTTCTTC
TRBD1	TRBV12-3/TRBV12-4	-	TRBJ1-4	CASSFVQGVATEKLFF	TGTGCCAGCAGTTTCGTACAGGGGGTCGCCACCGAAAAACTGTTTTTT
-	TRBV15	-	TRBJ1-6	CATRMTGLSSPLHF	TGTGCCACCAGGATGACAGGATTGAGTTCACCCCTCCACTTT
-	TRBV15	-	TRBJ1-2	CATSRGRGPLGGYTF	TGTGCCACCAGCAGAGGGCGGGGGCCGCTCGGTGGCTACACCTTC
TRBD2	TRBV18	-	TRBJ2-3	CASSPRLTSGGPTDTQYF	TGTGCCAGCTCACCTCGATTGACTAGCGGGGGGCCTACAGATACGCAGTATTTT
-	TRBV7-9	-	TRBJ2-3	CASSRTVPSTDTQYF	TGTGCCAGCAGCCGGACAGTTCCTAGCACAGATACGCAGTATTTT
TRBD1	TRBV5-1	-	TRBJ1-3	CASSLGRQGAGNTIYF	TGCGCCAGCAGCTTGGGCAGACAGGGGGCTGGAAACACCATATATTTT
-	TRBV20-1	-	TRBJ2-1	CSAGSRLRGNEQFF	TGCAGTGCTGGGTCGAGACTCCGGGGCAATGAGCAGTTCTTC
-	TRBV5-1	-	TRBJ2-7	CASSRERAEVEQYF	TGCGCCAGCAGCCGAGAGCGGGCGGAGGTCGAGCAGTACTTC
TRBD1	TRBV4-1	few	TRBJ2-3	CASSQATGVDTQYF	TGCGCCAGCAGCCAGGCTACAGGGGTAGATACGCAGTATTTT
TRBD1	TRBV12-3/TRBV12-4	-	TRBJ2-5	CASSPRDSRRETQYF	TGTGCCAGCAGTCCCCGGGACAGCCGACGAGAGACCCAGTACTTC
-	TRBV29-1	-	TRBJ2-5	CSAAVPGLLGRETQYF	TGCAGCGCCGCCGTACCCGGCCTCCTAGGGAGGGAGACCCAGTACTTC
-	TRBV28	few	TRBJ2-7	CASSLGSDEQYF	TGTGCCAGCAGTTTGGGGTCCGACGAGCAGTACTTC
-	TRBV5-4	few	TRBJ1-2	CASSPQTGVYGYTF	TGTGCCAGCAGCCCCCAGACAGGCGTCTATGGCTACACCTTC
-	TRBV24-1	few	TRBJ2-2	CATSDSRQANTGELFF	TGTGCCACCAGTGATTCCCGACAGGCAAATACCGGGGAGCTGTTTTTT
TRBD1	TRBV7-9	few	TRBJ2-2	CASSLTGANGELFF	TGTGCCAGCAGTTTAACAGGGGCGAACGGGGAGCTGTTTTTT
-	TRBV5-1	-	TRBJ1-1	CASSPGQSLNTEAFF	TGCGCCAGCAGCCCCGGACAGAGTCTGAACACTGAAGCTTTCTTT
-	TRBV12-3/TRBV12-4	-	TRBJ2-1	CASSYSLRHEQFF	TGTGCCAGCTCTTACTCCCTGCGGCATGAGCAGTTCTTC
-	TRBV7-2	-	TRBJ1-1	CASSLQATRVAEAFF	TGTGCCAGCAGCTTACAGGCGACAAGGGTCGCTGAAGCTTTCTTT
-	TRBV10-3	-	TRBJ2-7	CAIKEGPSYEQYF	TGTGCCATCAAGGAGGGGCCGTCCTACGAGCAGTACTTC
TRBD2	TRBV20-1	-	TRBJ2-5	CSARDYLAAQETQYF	TGCAGTGCTAGAGATTACCTAGCGGCCCAAGAGACCCAGTACTTC